Reported below is one T cell receptor (beta chain). Its antigen is not yet known. Base qualities are not at hand, and no much larger clone is one base apart. The data belong to a study of T cell responses to AZD1222 COVID-19 vaccine (dated by TCRdb to the early 2020s). About the investigation overall: AZD1222 recipients whose second dose came at about 4 weeks and those whose second dose came at about 12 weeks were combined into one group, since spike-specific TCR depth and breadth did not differ between the two schedules. Trial participants were enrolled into age subgroups of 18-55, 56-69 and 70-plus years, which contained approximately 150, 28 and 58 TCR-sequenced participants, respectively. TCR sequencing covered over 230 trial participants: around 210 given two doses of AZD1222 and 26 given two doses of MenACWY control vaccine.

The V and J ends are trimmed by 7 bases and 8 bases, leaving 14 bases between them. The cysteine opens and the phenylalanine closes a CDR3 of 13 amino acids. Solely the CDR3 DNA is kept, with 39 bases framed from the first base. The germline V gene supplies CDR1 SNHLY and CDR2 FYNNEI. The CDR3 regions of human TCRbeta chains were subjected to immunosequencing. The source study handled its data this way. TCRs in the repertoires were compared against a reference library of SARS-CoV-2-specific TCRs that had been generated with the MIRA antigen-specificity platform. Breadth meant the fraction of unique TCRs that were SARS-CoV-2-associated, whereas depth meant the fraction of total T cells that were SARS-CoV-2-associated. Using the MIRA data, each spike-specific TCR was mapped to the spike region that the TCR reacts to and placed in a CD4 or CD8 class. Log10-transformed breadth and depth values were compared by one-way ANOVA with Sidak's multiple comparisons tests. TCRdb retrieved this table from immuneACCESS and kept in-frame rearrangements only. Not all clones are present; in checked studies, unresolved V genes account for under half, and no reason is known for the remainder. The V and J calls and clone size were taken over from that table, and D and trimming were inferred from the DNA. This sample gives under 150,000 clones in total; less than 90% of them show up just once. The ten largest clones take up around a quarter of the sample.

What the work shows at the level of the full study, not this receptor alone: Participants were mostly white British and included more females than males, and it was suggested by the authors that clonal diversity may have been underestimated. After two AZD1222 doses, both the breadth and the depth of spike-specific TCRs were significantly higher than at day 0 and than in MenACWY recipients. Reportedly, almost half of the unique spike-specific TCRs recognized epitopes lying outside the regions that are mutated in the B.1.351 and B.1.1.7 variants. Because no day 14 peak-response samples were available, the repertoires could be characterized only after the peak T cell response. Only five or six AZD1222 recipients were SARS-CoV-2 seropositive at baseline, limiting conclusions about previously exposed vaccinees. The whole spike protein was spanned by vaccine-associated CD4 TCRs, and dominant responses were seen in regions 160-218 and 743-854. In the small 56-69-year group, the increase in depth fell short of significance, most likely because of low power.

The time point label here, explained by the study, means: baseline before first vaccination. The vaccinee samples were drawn from two UK trials, COV001 and COV002, one of which was a single-blind randomized controlled phase 2/3 trial testing AZD1222 (ChAdOx1 nCoV-19) in healthy adults. Trial participant PBMC samples were collected at day 0 and day 28 after the second dose for TCRbeta chain sequencing. The sequence was obtained from an adult in good health. Material: peripheral blood, obtained on day 0 of AZD1222 vaccination. This chain is built from TRBV2 and TRBJ1-4; TRBD1 is possibly the D segment (6 matching bases). In nucleotide form, the sequence is TGTGCCAGCACTTGGGACATTCGGGAAAAACTGTTTTTT. Translation gives CASTWDIREKLFF.